This T cell receptor (beta chain) was sequenced in a study of blood T cell repertoires in COVID-19. Study-level information: Both acute and convalescent COVID-19 samples were obtained from the United States, Italy and Spain. The analysed material was cDNA or gDNA that came from T cells, B-cell-depleted T cells, or PBMCs.

As handled by the study authors: From reference gene primer amplification, estimates of nucleated cell counts were derived. Profiling relied on immunoSEQ multiplex PCR, and the TCRdb table lists in-frame clones only, not all of them. D and trimming were read from the DNA, whereas the V and J calls and clone size are those reported in that table. The sample records over 70,000 clones, around three quarters being singletons. This clone has a handful of counts. The CDR3 is 12 amino acids. Germline V lookup: CDR1 SGHDT, CDR2 YYEEEE. The ends were cut back, 2 bases at V and 7 bases at J, with 9 bases in the middle.

Material: peripheral blood. The J gene is TRBJ1-1, the V gene TRBV5-6; D is unclear. This TCR came from a man aged 65 to 79 with acute or convalescent COVID-19. The CDR3 loop is CASSLSGFEAFF. CDR3 DNA: TGTGCCAGCAGCTTATCGGGGTTTGAAGCTTTCTTT.